The 8 T cell receptor beta chains given below trace back to one sample, sequenced in a study of blood T cell repertoires in COVID-19. Here immunoSEQ multiplex PCR was the method, and the copy in TCRdb shows in-frame clones only, minus some. The data show around 260,000 clones, with 75% to 90% seen just once and approximately 1.5% held by the top ten. The sample taken for sequencing was peripheral blood. These receptors originate from a woman aged 40 to 50 who had recovered from COVID-19.

This chain connects TRBV18 to TRBJ1-2, with no clear D. The germline V and J ends were trimmed by 1 base and 4 bases, with 13 bases remaining between them. Germline V gene lookup returns CDR1 KGHSH and CDR2 LQKENI. The CDR3 length is 15 residues. CDR3 region: CASSPRRTGGYGYTF. CDR3 DNA sequence: TGTGCCAGCTCACCACGACGGACCGGAGGCTATGGCTACACCTTC.

The chain recombines TRBV12-3 or TRBV12-4 with TRBJ1-1; no definite D call. Trimming stripped 4 bases from V and 9 bases from J, with 9 bases between. The CDR3 loop spans 11 amino acids. The CDR3 region has the DNA TGTGCCAGCAGTTCAACGGGGAAAGCTTTCTTT. This codes for CASSSTGKAFF.

The chain combines TRBV3-1 (or the pseudogene TRBV3-2) with TRBJ2-3, with 10 bases identical to TRBD2. The CDR3 contains 15 residues. Germline assignment: CDR1 LGHDT and CDR2 YNNKEL (reference sequence). V lost 7 bases to trimming and J lost 6 bases; unmatched junction nucleotides: 10. Written as DNA, the CDR3 is TGTGCCAGCATCTTAGCGGGGGGCCGAGGGGATACGCAGTATTTT. Protein product: CASILAGGRGDTQYF.

V is TRBV6-6 and J is TRBJ1-5; possible D gene TRBD1, 6 bases. CDR3 length: 16 residues. V dropped 1 base and J dropped 2 bases, with 12 bases sitting between them. Germline assignment: CDR1 MNHNY and CDR2 SVGAGI (reference sequence). CDR3 sequence reads: CASSYYAGEGNQPQHF. The CDR3 nucleotides read TGTGCCAGCAGTTACTACGCAGGGGAAGGCAATCAGCCCCAGCATTTT.

The chain recombines TRBV30 with TRBJ1-2; TRBD1 aligns across 7 bases. The ends lost 2 bases at V and 5 bases at J; junction bases unmatched: 17. This CDR3 is built from 17 residues. The germline V gene encodes CDR1 GTSNPN and CDR2 SVGIG (reference sequence). The CDR3 sequence: CAWSPKTDRIPAYGYTF. CDR3 coding DNA: TGTGCCTGGAGTCCAAAAACGGACAGGATCCCGGCATATGGCTACACCTTC.

The gene calls are TRBV2 and TRBJ2-3, with 8 bases lining up with TRBD1. Germline V lookup: CDR1 SNHLY, CDR2 FYNNEI. J was trimmed by 2 bases and V by 6 bases; bases with no gene match: 1. This CDR3 spans 13 amino acids. The CDR3 nucleotides are TGTGCCAGCAGGGACAGGGCCACAGATACGCAGTATTTT. Its protein product is CASRDRATDTQYF.

The chain couples TRBV9 to TRBJ1-2, with 8 bases fitting TRBD1. Trimming at V came to 3 bases and at J to 9 bases, leaving 13 bases not matched to a gene. The CDR3 contains 15 residues. Looked up from germline, CDR1 is SGDLS and CDR2 is YYNGEE. For the CDR3, the DNA is TGTGCCAGCAGCGGATCCGGGACAGGCCTCCTCAGCTACACCTTC. Its protein product is CASSGSGTGLLSYTF.

The rearrangement joins TRBV5-4 to TRBJ1-2; D is ambiguous. Germline V gives CDR1 SGHNT, CDR2 YYREEE (reference sequence). This CDR3 has 14 amino acids. Trimming took off 0 bases at V and 5 bases at J, with 11 bases between the two ends. CDR3: CASSLARLPYGYTF. For the CDR3, the DNA is TGTGCCAGCAGCTTGGCACGACTCCCATATGGCTACACCTTC.